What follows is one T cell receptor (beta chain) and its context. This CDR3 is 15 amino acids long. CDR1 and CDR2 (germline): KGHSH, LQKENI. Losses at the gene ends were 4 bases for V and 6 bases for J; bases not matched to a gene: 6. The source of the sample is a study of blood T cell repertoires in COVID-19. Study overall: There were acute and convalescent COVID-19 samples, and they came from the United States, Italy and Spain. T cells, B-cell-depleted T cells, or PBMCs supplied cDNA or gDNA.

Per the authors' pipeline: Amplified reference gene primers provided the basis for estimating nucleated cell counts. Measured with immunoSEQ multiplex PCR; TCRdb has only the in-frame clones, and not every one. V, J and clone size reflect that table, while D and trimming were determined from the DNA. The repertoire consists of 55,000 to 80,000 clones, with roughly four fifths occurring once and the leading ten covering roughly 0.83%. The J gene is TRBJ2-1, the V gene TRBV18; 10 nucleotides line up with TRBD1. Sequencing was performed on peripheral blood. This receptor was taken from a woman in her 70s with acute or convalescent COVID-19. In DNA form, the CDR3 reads TGTGCCAGCTCACATTCGGGACAGGGGTTCAATGAGCAGTTCTTC. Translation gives CASSHSGQGFNEQFF.